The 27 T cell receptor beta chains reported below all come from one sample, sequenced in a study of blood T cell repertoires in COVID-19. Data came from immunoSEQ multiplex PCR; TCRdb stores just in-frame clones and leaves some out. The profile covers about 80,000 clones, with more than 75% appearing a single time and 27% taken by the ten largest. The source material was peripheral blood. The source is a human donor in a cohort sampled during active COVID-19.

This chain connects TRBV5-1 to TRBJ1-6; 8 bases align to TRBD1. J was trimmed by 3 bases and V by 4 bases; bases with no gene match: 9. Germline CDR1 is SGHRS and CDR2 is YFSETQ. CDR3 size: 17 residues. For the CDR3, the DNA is TGCGCCAGCAGCCGGACAGGGTCGGAATTCTATAATTCACCCCTCCACTTT. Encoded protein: CASSRTGSEFYNSPLHF.

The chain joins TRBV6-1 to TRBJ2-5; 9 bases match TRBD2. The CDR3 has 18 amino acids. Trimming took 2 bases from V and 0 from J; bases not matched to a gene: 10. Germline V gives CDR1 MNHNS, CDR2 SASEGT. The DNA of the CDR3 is TGTGCCAGCAGTGAATTTAAAGGGAGCGGGGGGTACCAAGAGACCCAGTACTTC. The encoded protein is CASSEFKGSGGYQETQYF.

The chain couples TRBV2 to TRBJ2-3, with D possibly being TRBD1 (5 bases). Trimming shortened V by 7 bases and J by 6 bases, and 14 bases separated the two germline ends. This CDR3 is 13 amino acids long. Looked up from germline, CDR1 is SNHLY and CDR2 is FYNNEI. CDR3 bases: TGTGCCAGCAAGAAGGACACCCCGGATACGCAGTATTTT. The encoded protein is CASKKDTPDTQYF.

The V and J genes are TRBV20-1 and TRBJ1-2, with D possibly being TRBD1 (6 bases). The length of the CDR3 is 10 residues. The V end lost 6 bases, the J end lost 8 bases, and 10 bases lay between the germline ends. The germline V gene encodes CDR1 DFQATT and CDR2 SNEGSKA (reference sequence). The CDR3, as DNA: TGCAGTGCCAGAAGGGGGGGCTACACCTTC. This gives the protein CSARRGGYTF.

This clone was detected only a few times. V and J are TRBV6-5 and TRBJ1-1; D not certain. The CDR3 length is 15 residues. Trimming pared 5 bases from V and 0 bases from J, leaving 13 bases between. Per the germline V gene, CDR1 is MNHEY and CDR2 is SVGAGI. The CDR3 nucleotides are TGTGCCAGCAGTCCGCTCGCACTCATGAACACTGAAGCTTTCTTT. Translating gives CASSPLALMNTEAFF.

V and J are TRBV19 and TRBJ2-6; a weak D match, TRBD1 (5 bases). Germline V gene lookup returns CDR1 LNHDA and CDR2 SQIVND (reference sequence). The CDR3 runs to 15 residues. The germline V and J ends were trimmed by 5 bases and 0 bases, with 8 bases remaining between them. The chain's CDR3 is CASSPQGSGANVLTF. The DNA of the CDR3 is TGTGCCAGTAGTCCCCAGGGCTCTGGGGCCAACGTCCTGACTTTC.

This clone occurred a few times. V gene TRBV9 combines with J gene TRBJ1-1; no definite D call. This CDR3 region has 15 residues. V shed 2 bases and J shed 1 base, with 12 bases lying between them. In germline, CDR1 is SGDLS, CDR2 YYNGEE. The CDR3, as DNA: TGTGCCAGCAGCGTCCAAGCCATCCCGAACACTGAAGCTTTCTTT. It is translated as CASSVQAIPNTEAFF. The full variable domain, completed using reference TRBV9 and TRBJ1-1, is DSGVTQTPKHLITATGQRVTLRCSPRSGDLSVYWYQQSLDQGLQFLIQYYNGEERAKGNILERFSAQQFPDLHSELNLSSLELGDSALYFCASSVQAIPNTEAFFGQGTRLTVV.

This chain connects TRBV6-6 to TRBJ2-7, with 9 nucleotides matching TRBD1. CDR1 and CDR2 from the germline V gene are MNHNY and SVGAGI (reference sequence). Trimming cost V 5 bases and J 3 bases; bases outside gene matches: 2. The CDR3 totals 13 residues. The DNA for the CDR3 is TGTGCCAGCAGTCGGGACAGGGACTACGAGCAGTACTTC. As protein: CASSRDRDYEQYF.

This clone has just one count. The CDR3 reads CASSLGGLSSYNSPLHF. The CDR3 bases are TGTGCCAGCAGCCTAGGGGGCCTAAGCTCCTATAATTCACCCCTCCACTTT. This chain links TRBV28 with TRBJ1-6, with 7 bases aligning to TRBD1. The CDR3 length is 17 residues. The trim removed 6 bases at V and 0 bases at J, leaving 8 bases unmatched. Germline lookup yields CDR1 MDHEN and CDR2 SYDVKM. Together with reference TRBV28 and TRBJ1-6, the CDR3 gives the full variable domain: DVKVTQSSRYLVKRTGEKVFLECVQDMDHENMFWYRQDPGLGLRLIYFSYDVKMKEKGDIPEGYSVSREKKERFSLILESASTNQTSMYLCASSLGGLSSYNSPLHFGNGTRLTVT.

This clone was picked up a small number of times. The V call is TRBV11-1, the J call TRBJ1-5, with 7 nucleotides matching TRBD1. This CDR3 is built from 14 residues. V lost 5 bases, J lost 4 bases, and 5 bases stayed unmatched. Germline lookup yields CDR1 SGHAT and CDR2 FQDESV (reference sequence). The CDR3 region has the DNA TGTGCCAGCAGCCAACAGGGGATTAATCAGCCCCAGCATTTT. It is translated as CASSQQGINQPQHF.

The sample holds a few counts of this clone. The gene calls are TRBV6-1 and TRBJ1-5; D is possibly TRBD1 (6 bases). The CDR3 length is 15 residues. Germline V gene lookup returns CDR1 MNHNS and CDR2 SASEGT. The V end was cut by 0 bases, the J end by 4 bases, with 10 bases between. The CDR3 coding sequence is TGTGCCAGCAGTGAAGCGGGGGCAGTAAATCAGCCCCAGCATTTT. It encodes CASSEAGAVNQPQHF.

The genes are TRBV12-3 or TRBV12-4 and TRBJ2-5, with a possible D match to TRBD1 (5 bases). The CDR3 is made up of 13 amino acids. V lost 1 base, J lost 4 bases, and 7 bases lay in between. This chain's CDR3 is CASSLGQGETQYF. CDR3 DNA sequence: TGTGCCAGCAGTTTAGGGCAGGGAGAGACCCAGTACTTC.

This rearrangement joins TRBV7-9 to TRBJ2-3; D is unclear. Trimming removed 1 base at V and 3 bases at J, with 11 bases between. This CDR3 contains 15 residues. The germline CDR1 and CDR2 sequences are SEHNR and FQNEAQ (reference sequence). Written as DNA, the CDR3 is TGTGCCAGCAGCTTAGTCTCCCTAGTTACAGATACGCAGTATTTT. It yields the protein CASSLVSLVTDTQYF.

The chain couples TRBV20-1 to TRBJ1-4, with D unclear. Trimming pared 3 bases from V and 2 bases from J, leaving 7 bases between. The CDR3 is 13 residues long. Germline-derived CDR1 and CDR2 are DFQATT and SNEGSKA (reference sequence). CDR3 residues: CSASIITNEKLFF. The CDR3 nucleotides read TGCAGTGCTAGTATCATCACTAATGAAAAACTGTTTTTT.

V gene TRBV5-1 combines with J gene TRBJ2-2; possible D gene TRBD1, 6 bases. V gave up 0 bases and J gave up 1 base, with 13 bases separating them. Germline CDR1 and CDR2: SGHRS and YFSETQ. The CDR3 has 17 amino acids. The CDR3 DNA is TGCGCCAGCAGCTTGGCCGGCAGGGGCCTGAACACCGGGGAGCTGTTTTTT. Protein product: CASSLAGRGLNTGELFF.

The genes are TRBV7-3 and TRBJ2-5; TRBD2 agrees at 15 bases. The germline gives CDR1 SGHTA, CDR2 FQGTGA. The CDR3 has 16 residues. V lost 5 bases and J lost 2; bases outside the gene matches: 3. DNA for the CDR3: TGTGCCAGCAGCCCCGGGACTAGCGGGGGGCAAGAGACCCAGTACTTC. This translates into CASSPGTSGGQETQYF.

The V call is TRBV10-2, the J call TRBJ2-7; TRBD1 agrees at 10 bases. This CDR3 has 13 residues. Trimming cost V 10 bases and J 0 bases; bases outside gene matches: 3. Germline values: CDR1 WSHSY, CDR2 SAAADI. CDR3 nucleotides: TGCGCCACCTGGACAGGGGGCTCCTACGAGCAGTACTTC. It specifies CATWTGGSYEQYF.

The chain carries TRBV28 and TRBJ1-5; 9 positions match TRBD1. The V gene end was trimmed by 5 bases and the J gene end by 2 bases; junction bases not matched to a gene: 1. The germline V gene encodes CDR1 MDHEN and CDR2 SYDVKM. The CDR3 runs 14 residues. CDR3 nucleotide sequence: TGTGCCAGCAGTCGGACAGGGGGCAATCAGCCCCAGCATTTT. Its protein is CASSRTGGNQPQHF.

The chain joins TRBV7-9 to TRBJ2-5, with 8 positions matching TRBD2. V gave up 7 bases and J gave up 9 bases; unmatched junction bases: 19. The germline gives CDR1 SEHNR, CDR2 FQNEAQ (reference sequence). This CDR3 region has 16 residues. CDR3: CASTYSGTRGERPQYF. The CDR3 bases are TGTGCCAGCACCTATTCGGGGACTAGGGGGGAAAGGCCCCAGTACTTC.

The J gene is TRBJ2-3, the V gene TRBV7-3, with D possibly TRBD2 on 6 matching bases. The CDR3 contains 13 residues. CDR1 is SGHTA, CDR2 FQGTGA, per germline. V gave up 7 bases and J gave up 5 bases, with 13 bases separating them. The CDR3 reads CASNSMGGDTQYF. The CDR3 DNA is TGTGCCAGCAACTCTATGGGGGGAGATACGCAGTATTTT.

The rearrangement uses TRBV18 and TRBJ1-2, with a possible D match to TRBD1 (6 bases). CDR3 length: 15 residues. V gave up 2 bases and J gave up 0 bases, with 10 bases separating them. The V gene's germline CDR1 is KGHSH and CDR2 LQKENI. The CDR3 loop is CASSPGDTTNYGYTF. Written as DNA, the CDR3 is TGTGCCAGCTCACCAGGGGACACGACTAACTATGGCTACACCTTC.

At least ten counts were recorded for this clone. This CDR3 reads CASSLSGTNTGELFF. The CDR3 coding sequence is TGTGCCAGCAGCTTAAGCGGGACGAACACCGGGGAGCTGTTTTTT. V and J are TRBV7-3 and TRBJ2-2; D may be TRBD2 (6 bases). The ends were cut back, 1 base at V and 0 bases at J, with 6 bases in the middle. Germline values: CDR1 SGHTA, CDR2 FQGTGA. This CDR3 has 15 amino acids.

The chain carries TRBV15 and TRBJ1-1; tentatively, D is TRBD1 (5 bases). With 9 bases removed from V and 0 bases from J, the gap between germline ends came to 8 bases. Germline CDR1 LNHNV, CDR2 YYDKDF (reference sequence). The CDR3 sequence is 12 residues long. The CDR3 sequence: CATRQLNTEAFF. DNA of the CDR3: TGTGCCACGAGACAGCTGAACACTGAAGCTTTCTTT. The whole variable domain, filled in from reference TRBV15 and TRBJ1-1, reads DAMVIQNPRYQVTQFGKPVTLSCSQTLNHNVMYWYQQKSSQAPKLLFHYYDKDFNNEADTPDNFQSRRPNTSFCFLDIRSPGLGDTAMYLCATRQLNTEAFFGQGTRLTVV.

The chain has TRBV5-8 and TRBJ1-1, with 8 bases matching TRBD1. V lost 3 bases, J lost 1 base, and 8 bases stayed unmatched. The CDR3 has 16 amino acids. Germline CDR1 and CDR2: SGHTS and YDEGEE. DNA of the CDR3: TGTGCCAGCAGCTGGACACCCGGGACAGGGAACACTGAAGCTTTCTTT. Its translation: CASSWTPGTGNTEAFF.

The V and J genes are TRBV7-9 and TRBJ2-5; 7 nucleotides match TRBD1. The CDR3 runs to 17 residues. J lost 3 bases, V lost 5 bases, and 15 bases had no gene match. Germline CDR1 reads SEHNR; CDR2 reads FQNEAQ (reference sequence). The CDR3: CASSPGDQGVGKETQYF. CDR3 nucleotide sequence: TGTGCCAGCAGCCCAGGGGACCAGGGGGTTGGGAAAGAGACCCAGTACTTC.

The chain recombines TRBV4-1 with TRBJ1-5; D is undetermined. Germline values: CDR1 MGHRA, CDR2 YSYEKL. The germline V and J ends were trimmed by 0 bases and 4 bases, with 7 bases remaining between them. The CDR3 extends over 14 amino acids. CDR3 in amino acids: CASSQDSRNQPQHF. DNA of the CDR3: TGCGCCAGCAGCCAAGATTCTAGGAATCAGCCCCAGCATTTT.

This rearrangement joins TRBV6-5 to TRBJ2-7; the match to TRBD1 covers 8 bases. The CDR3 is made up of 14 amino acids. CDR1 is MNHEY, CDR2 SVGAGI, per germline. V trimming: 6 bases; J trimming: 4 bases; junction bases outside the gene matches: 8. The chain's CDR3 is CASRYYRGSYEQYF. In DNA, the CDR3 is TGTGCCAGCAGGTATTACAGGGGGTCTTACGAGCAGTACTTC.